This T cell receptor beta chain emerged from a study of identical twins. The donor group consisted entirely of healthy Caucasians. J gave up 0 bases and V 10 bases, and 3 bases lay outside the gene matches. Looked up from germline, CDR1 is MNHEY and CDR2 is SVGEGT. This CDR3 has 12 amino acids. TCRdb independently ran MiXCR on the 5' RACE reads; one entry per CDR3 protein. Of 250,000 to 350,000 distinct CDR3 sequences listed, over 8.5% are singletons. This sample also belongs to another study, concerning yellow fever vaccine responses in identical twins.

Sample: CD8+ T cells sorted from blood. This TCR was sampled from a woman aged 18-29 years in good health. The chain joins TRBV6-2 or TRBV6-3 to TRBJ2-7, with 7 nucleotides matching TRBD1. This CDR3 reads CATGTVSYEQYF. Here the CDR3 DNA reads TGTGCCACCGGGACAGTCTCCTACGAGCAGTACTTC.